This TCR beta chain was captured by sequencing in a study of T cells in Graves' hyperthyroidism and ophthalmopathy (dated 2019 in TCRdb). For the wider study: Peripheral blood was collected at initial diagnosis, before any treatment. TCR V-J signatures able to tell the groups apart were searched for in a discovery cohort of 90 to 100 patients, of whom under 45 had Graves' ophthalmopathy and about 55 had stable Graves' hyperthyroidism. Prospective prediction of ophthalmopathy was tested in an independent validation cohort consisting of about 19 hyperthyroidism patients and 17 patients who later progressed to ophthalmopathy. The roughly 100 discovery patients were randomly divided into training and test sets at a 7:3 ratio. Thyroid tissue and blood T-cell repertoires from about six Graves' hyperthyroidism patients were also compared in the study. Once sampling was done, hyperthyroidism patients were given methimazole at a starting dose of 30 mg daily, whereas ophthalmopathy patients were given high-dose intravenous methylprednisolone. The paper describes TCR Vbeta CDR3 sequencing of 120 to 150 peripheral blood samples, made up of roughly 45 ophthalmopathy patients, roughly 80 hyperthyroidism patients and around 17 progressor patients.

CDR1 and CDR2, per the germline V gene, are MDHEN and SYDVKM. The CDR3 starts with the cysteine, ends with the phenylalanine, and has 13 residues. Only the CDR3 portion is preserved as DNA: 39 bases, with reading frame beginning at the first base. V is clipped by 10 bases and J by 2 bases, and the sequence between their germline boundaries is 9 bases long. Stable Graves' hyperthyroidism was defined as the absence of progression to ophthalmopathy over 18 months of follow-up. Hyperthyroidism patients were newly diagnosed, had a disease duration of under 2 months, and were aged 18 to 65 years. The study excluded patients with uncontrolled infections, other autoimmune diseases, pregnancy or lactation. Clinical symptoms, serum thyroxine and TRAb, thyroid ultrasound, and orbital computed tomography formed the basis for the diagnoses. PBMCs were isolated from 7.5 to 10 ml of fresh peripheral blood by Ficoll-Paque density gradient centrifugation. Total RNA was extracted using Trizol reagent, and RNA quality was assessed on an Agilent 2100 Bioanalyzer.

This clonotype came up many times. Its antigen has not been determined. No much larger clone exists at a distance of one base, and base qualities are not known. Study-level results and caveats: A model built on a 13 V-J signature distinguished ophthalmopathy from stable hyperthyroidism, reaching around 90% sensitivity and around 81% specificity in cross-validation and 80%/75% in testing. Most expanded thyroid clonotypes (frequency above 0.001) were also found in blood, which suggests that blood repertoires may mirror thyroid immune responses. No statistical method was used to fix the sample size in advance, and group allocation was not hidden from the investigators. During validation, the model predicted progression to ophthalmopathy a median of about 5.9 months ahead of onset, with approximately 71% sensitivity and 72.22% specificity.

TCR beta CDR3 regions were amplified from RNA transcripts. The TCR CDR3 was subjected to a first round of RT-PCR using the HTBI primer set and the Qiagen OneStep RT-PCR kit. The libraries were constructed in a second round of multiplex PCR and then size-selected and purified. Sequencing of the libraries was done on an Illumina HiSeq2000 using paired-end 100 bp reads. As for the authors' bioinformatics: Raw data were processed with SOAPnuke, discarding reads with adapters, uncalled bases, mean Phred below 15, or no exact constant-primer or identifier match. COPE v1.2.5 was used to merge high-quality paired reads, and clonotypes were defined as unique nucleotide sequences. Clonotypes were aligned to IMGT TRBV, TRBD and TRBJ reference segments using MiTCR v1.1. The analysis included only V-J combinations with a frequency above 0.0001, which together covered 99% to 99.2% of the repertoires. The TCS score was defined as the ratio of F50 (clonal expansion) to E x V (chaos), calculated using BLOSUM62-based TCRdist between CDR3 peptides within each V-J. Welch's t-statistics and random forest reduced around 520 V-J features to some 14, which were used in a naive Bayes classifier (R e1071). TCRdb redid the processing of the public reads, applying fastp at Q25 and MiXCR, and retained in-frame beta chains. Merged by CDR3 protein, the rows form single entries marked with the most common genes and DNA. The V and J calls were determined by TCRdb, not by the authors. This sample comprises 600,000 to 650,000 distinct CDR3 sequences, 15% to 20% of them detected only once. The biggest ten clones account for 3.5% to 4% of the sample.

The chain couples TRBV28 to TRBJ2-6; possibly the D gene is TRBD2, per 5 matching bases. This clonotype was sampled from a woman under 40 with Graves' hyperthyroidism. The sequencing input was blood. The CDR3 in this case is CATHGAGANVLTF. The base sequence is TGTGCCACCCACGGGGCTGGGGCCAACGTCCTGACTTTC.